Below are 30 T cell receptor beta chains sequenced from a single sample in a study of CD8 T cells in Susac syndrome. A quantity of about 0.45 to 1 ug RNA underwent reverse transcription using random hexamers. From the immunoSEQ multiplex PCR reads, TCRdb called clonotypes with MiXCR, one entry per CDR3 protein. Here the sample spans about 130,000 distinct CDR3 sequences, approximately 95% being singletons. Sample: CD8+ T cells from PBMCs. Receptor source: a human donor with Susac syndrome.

CDR3: CASSRGGSEQFF. The CDR3 DNA reads TGCGCCAGCAGCCGGGGGGGAAGTGAGCAGTTCTTC. The chain carries TRBV4-1 and TRBJ2-1; 7 nucleotides line up with TRBD2. The V gene's germline CDR1 is MGHRA and CDR2 YSYEKL. V shed 4 bases, J shed 9 bases, and the junction held 3 bases outside the gene matches. The CDR3 loop spans 12 amino acids.

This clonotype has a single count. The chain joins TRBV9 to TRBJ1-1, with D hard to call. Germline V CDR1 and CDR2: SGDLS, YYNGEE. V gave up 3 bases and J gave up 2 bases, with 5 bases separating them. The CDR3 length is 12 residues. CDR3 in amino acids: CASSATNTEAFF. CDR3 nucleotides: TGTGCCAGCAGCGCTACTAACACTGAAGCTTTCTTT.

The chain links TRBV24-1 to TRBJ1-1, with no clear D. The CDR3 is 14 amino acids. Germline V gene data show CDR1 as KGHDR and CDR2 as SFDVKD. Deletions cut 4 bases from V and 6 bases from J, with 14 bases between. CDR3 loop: CATSDPAHSPEAFF. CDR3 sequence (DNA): TGTGCCACCAGTGACCCCGCCCATTCCCCTGAAGCTTTCTTT.

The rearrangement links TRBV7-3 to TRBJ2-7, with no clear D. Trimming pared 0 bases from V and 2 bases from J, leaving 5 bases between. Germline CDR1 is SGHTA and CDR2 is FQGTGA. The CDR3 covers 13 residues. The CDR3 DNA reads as TGTGCCAGCAGCTTAACGGCCGCCTACGAGCAGTACTTC. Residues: CASSLTAAYEQYF.

The CDR3 DNA sequence: TGTGCCAGCAGTTACGTGTCCATCCGTGGGGAGCTGTTTTTT. It encodes CASSYVSIRGELFF. The gene calls are TRBV6-6 and TRBJ2-2; D ambiguous. Trimming removed 2 bases from V and 8 bases from J, with 12 bases in between. Germline V gene lookup returns CDR1 MNHNY and CDR2 SVGAGI (reference sequence). This CDR3 is 14 amino acids long.

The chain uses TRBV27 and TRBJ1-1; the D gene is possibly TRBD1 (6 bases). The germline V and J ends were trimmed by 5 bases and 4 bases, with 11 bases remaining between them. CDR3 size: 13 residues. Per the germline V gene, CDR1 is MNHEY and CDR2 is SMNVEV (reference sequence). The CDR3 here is CASSAGAGTEAFF. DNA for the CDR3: TGTGCCAGCAGTGCGGGGGCGGGCACTGAAGCTTTCTTT.

CDR3 sequence (DNA): TGTGCCAGCGGGTACCCGCGGGATACGCAGTATTTT. Translating it yields CASGYPRDTQYF. This rearrangement joins TRBV12-3 or TRBV12-4 to TRBJ2-3; D is uncertain. This CDR3 has 12 residues. Trimming pared 8 bases from V and 6 bases from J, leaving 12 bases between.

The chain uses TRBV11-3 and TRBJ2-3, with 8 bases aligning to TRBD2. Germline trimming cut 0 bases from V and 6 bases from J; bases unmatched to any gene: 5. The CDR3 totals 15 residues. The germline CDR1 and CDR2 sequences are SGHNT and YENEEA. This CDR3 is CASSLESGRPDTQYF. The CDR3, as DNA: TGTGCCAGCAGCTTAGAAAGCGGGAGACCCGATACGCAGTATTTT.

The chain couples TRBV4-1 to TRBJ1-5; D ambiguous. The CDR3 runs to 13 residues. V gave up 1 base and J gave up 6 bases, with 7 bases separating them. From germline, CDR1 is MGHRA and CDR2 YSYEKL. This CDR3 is CASSQAGGQPQHF. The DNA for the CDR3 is TGCGCCAGCAGCCAAGCCGGCGGTCAGCCCCAGCATTTT.

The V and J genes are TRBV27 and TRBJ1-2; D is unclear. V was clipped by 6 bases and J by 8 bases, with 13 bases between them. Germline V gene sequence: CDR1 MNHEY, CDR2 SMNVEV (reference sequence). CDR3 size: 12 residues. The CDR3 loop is CASSPGPVGYTF. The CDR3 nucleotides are TGTGCCAGCAGCCCCGGACCCGTAGGCTACACCTTC.

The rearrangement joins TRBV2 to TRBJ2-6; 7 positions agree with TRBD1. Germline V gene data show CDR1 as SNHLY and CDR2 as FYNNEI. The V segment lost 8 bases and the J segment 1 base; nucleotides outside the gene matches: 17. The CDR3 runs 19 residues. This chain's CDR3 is CASAPSLDRVGSGANVLTF. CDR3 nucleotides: TGTGCCAGCGCCCCCTCTCTCGACAGGGTTGGGTCTGGGGCCAACGTCCTGACTTTC.

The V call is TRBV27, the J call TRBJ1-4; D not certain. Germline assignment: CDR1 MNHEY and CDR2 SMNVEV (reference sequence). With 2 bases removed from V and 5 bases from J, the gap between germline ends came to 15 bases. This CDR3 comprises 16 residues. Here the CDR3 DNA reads TGTGCCAGCAGTTTAAGGCCGGACCTCGTGAATGAAAAACTGTTTTTT. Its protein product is CASSLRPDLVNEKLFF. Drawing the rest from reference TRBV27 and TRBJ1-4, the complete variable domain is EAQVTQNPRYLITVTGKKLTVTCSQNMNHEYMSWYRQDPGLGLRQIYYSMNVEVTDKGDVPEGYKVSRKEKRNFPLILESPSPNQTSLYFCASSLRPDLVNEKLFFGSGTQLSVL.

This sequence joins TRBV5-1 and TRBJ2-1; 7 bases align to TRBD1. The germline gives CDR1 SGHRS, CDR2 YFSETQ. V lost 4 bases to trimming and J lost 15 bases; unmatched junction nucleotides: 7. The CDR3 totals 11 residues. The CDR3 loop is CASSARQGSFF. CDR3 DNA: TGCGCCAGCAGCGCCAGACAGGGATCGTTCTTC.

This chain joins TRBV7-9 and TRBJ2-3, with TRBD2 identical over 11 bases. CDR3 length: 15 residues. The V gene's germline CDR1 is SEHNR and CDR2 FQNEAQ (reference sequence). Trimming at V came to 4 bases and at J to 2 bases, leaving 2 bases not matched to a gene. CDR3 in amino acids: CASSSTSGNTDTQYF. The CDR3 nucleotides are TGTGCCAGCAGCTCGACTAGCGGGAACACAGATACGCAGTATTTT.

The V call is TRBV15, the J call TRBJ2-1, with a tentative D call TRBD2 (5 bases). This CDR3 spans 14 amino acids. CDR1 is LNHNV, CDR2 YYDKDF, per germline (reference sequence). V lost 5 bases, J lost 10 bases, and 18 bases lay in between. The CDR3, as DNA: TGTGCCACCAGCCGAGCTGGAGCCGGGGAAGAGCAGTTCTTC. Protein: CATSRAGAGEEQFF.

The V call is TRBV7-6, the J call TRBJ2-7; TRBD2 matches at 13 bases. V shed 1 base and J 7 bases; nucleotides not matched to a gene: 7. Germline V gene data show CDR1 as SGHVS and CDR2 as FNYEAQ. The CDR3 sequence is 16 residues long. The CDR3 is CASSLGTSGRAGEQYF. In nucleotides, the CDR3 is TGTGCCAGCAGCTTAGGAACTAGCGGGAGGGCCGGGGAGCAGTACTTC.

The CDR3 nucleotides read TGCAGTGCTCCTGACAGTTACTCCTACGAGCAGTACTTC. As protein: CSAPDSYSYEQYF. This chain uses TRBV20-1 with TRBJ2-7, with a possible D match to TRBD1 (5 bases). This CDR3 is built from 13 residues. V was clipped by 5 bases and J by 0 bases, with 11 bases between them. Germline V lookup: CDR1 DFQATT, CDR2 SNEGSKA (reference sequence).

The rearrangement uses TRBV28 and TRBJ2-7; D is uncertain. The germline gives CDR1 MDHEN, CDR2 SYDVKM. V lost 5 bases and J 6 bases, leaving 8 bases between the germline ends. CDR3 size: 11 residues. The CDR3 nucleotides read TGTGCCAGCAGTAAGTCTCTCGAGCAGTACTTC. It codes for CASSKSLEQYF.

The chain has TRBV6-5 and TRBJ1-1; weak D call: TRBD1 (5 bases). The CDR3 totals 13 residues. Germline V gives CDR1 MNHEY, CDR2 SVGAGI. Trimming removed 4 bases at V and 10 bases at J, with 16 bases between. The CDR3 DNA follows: TGTGCCAGCAGTTTCGATTGGGGGTATGGAGCTTTCTTT. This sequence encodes CASSFDWGYGAFF.

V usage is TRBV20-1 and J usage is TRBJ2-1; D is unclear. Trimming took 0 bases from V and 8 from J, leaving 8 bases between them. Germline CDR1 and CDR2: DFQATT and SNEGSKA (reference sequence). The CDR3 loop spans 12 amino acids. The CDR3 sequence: CSARDYMDEQFF. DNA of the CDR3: TGCAGTGCTAGAGATTACATGGATGAGCAGTTCTTC.

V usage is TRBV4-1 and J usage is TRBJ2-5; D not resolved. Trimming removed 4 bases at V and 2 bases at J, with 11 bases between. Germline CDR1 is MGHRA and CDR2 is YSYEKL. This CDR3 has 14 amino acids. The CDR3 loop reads CASSLLADQETQYF. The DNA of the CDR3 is TGCGCCAGCAGCCTCCTGGCAGATCAAGAGACCCAGTACTTC.

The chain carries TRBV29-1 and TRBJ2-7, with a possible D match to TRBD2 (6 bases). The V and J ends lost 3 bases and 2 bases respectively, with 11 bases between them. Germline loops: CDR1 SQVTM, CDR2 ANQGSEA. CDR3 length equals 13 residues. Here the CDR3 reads CSVDPGDAYEQYF. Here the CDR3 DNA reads TGCAGCGTTGATCCGGGGGATGCCTACGAGCAGTACTTC.

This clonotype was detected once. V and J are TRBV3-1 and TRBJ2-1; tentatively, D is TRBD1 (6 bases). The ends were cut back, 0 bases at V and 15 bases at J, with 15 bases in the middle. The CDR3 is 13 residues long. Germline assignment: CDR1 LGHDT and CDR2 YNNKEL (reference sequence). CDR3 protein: CASSQDLGQGTFF. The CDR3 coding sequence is TGTGCCAGCAGCCAAGATCTGGGCCAGGGGACGTTCTTC.

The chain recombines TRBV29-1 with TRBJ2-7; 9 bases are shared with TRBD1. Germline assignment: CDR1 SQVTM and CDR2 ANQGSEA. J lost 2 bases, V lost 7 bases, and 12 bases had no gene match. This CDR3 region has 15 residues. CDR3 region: CSGPKGTGRTYEQYF. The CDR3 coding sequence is TGCAGCGGACCAAAAGGGACAGGGAGAACCTACGAGCAGTACTTC.

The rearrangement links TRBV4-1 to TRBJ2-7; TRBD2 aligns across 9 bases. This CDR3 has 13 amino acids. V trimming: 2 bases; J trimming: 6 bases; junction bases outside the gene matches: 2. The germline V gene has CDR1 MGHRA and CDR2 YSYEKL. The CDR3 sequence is CASSQTAGGEQYF. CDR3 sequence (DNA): TGCGCCAGCAGCCAAACAGCGGGAGGCGAGCAGTACTTC.

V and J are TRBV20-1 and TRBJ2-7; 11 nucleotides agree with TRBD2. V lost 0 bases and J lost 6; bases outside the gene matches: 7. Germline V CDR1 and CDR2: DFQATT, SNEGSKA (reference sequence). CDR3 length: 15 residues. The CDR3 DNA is TGCAGTGCTAGAGATCGGGAACTAGCGGGAGTCGAGCAGTACTTC. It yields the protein CSARDRELAGVEQYF.

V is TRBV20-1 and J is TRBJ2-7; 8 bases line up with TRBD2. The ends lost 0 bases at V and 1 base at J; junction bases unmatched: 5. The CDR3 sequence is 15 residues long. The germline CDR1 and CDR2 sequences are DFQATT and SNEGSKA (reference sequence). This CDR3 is CSARDRGGWSYEQYF. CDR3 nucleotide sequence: TGCAGTGCTAGAGATCGGGGGGGATGGTCCTACGAGCAGTACTTC.

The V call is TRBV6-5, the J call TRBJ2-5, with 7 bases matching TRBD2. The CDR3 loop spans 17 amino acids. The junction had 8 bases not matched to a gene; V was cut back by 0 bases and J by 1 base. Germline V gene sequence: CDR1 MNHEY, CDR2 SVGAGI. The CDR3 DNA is TGTGCCAGCAGTTACTCGGGGCTAGCGGAGACCCAAGAGACCCAGTACTTC. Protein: CASSYSGLAETQETQYF.

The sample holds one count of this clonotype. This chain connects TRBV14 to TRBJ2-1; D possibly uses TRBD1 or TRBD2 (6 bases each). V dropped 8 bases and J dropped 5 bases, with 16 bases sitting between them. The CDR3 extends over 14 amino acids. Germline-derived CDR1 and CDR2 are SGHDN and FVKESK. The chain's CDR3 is CASGAGEANNEQFF. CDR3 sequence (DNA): TGTGCCAGCGGGGCAGGGGAGGCGAACAATGAGCAGTTCTTC.

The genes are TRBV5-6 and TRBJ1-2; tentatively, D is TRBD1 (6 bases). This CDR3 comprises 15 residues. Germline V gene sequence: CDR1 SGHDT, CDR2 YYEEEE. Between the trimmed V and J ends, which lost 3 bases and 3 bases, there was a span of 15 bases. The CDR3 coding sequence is TGTGCCAGCAGCTCCTACAGGGAGGGTGACTATGGCTACACCTTC. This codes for CASSSYREGDYGYTF.